The text below deals with one TCR beta chain. Other DNA sequences within the sample encode an identical CDR3. The data were taken from a study of blood T cell repertoires in COVID-19. Study overall: Sites across the United States, Italy and Spain contributed samples from acute and convalescent COVID-19. PBMCs, B-cell-depleted T cells, or T cells were the source of the cDNA or gDNA that made up the material.

Per the original methods: Nucleated cell counts were estimated from reference gene primer amplification. Sequencing used immunoSEQ multiplex PCR; TCRdb keeps in-frame clones, though not all of them. For V, J and clone size, that table is used; D and trimming come from the DNA. The sample lists fewer than 250,000 clones; around 85% were seen once. Trimming stripped 4 bases from V and 0 bases from J, with 7 bases between. The CDR3 totals 14 residues. Germline CDR1 is SNHLY and CDR2 is FYNNEI. The sample consisted of peripheral blood. J is TRBJ1-3 and V is TRBV2; a weak D match, TRBD1 (6 bases). The source of this sequence is a woman in her forties or fifties with acute or convalescent COVID-19. The CDR3 loop reads CASSGQVSGNTIYF. For the CDR3, the DNA is TGTGCCAGCAGTGGACAGGTCTCTGGAAACACCATATATTTT.